A single sample gave rise to the 12 T cell receptor beta chains below, sequenced in a study of T cells after posttransplantation cyclophosphamide. Clones were read by immunoSEQ multiplex PCR, and TCRdb kept only the in-frame ones, dropping some. This sample yields about 11,000 clones, of which 85% to 95% are seen a single time; around 0.28% belongs to the top ten. Sequenced: naive CD8+ T cells sorted from PBMCs. These receptors all stem from a young man in good health and a related stem cell transplant donor.

This CDR3 reads CASSSKLAGGPVEQYF. The CDR3, as DNA: TGTGCCAGCAGCTCCAAACTAGCGGGGGGGCCGGTCGAGCAGTACTTC. This sequence joins TRBV5-6 and TRBJ2-7; 13 nucleotides match TRBD2. This CDR3 comprises 16 residues. In germline, CDR1 is SGHDT, CDR2 YYEEEE. J was trimmed by 6 bases and V by 3 bases; bases with no gene match: 9. Supplemented by reference TRBV5-6 and TRBJ2-7, the full variable domain reads DAGVTQSPTHLIKTRGQQVTLRCSPKSGHDTVSWYQQALGQGPQFIFQYYEEEERQRGNFPDRFSGHQFPNYSSELNVNALLLGDSALYLCASSSKLAGGPVEQYFGPGTRLTVT.

The gene calls are TRBV9 and TRBJ2-7, with 9 bases aligning to TRBD1. Trimming removed 3 bases from V and 2 bases from J; junction bases left unmatched: 6. Germline CDR1 and CDR2: SGDLS and YYNGEE. The CDR3 totals 15 residues. The CDR3 region has the DNA TGTGCCAGCAGCGAGGGACAGGGCACTACCTACGAGCAGTACTTC. As protein: CASSEGQGTTYEQYF.

The chain recombines TRBV13 with TRBJ1-4; a weak D match, TRBD1 (5 bases). The CDR3 is 15 residues long. CDR1 is PRHDT, CDR2 FYEKMQ, per germline (reference sequence). V shed 0 bases and J shed 5 bases, with 10 bases lying between them. CDR3 protein: CASSLGQGGNEKLFF. The CDR3 DNA sequence: TGTGCCAGCAGCTTAGGTCAGGGAGGCAATGAAAAACTGTTTTTT.

The V and J genes are TRBV7-9 and TRBJ2-7; 10 nucleotides agree with TRBD1. The V gene end was trimmed by 5 bases and the J gene end by 5 bases; junction bases not matched to a gene: 6. Germline CDR1 SEHNR, CDR2 FQNEAQ (reference sequence). The CDR3 spans 14 residues. In nucleotides, the CDR3 is TGTGCCAGCAGCGGCGGACAGGGGGTCCACGAGCAGTACTTC. This sequence encodes CASSGGQGVHEQYF.

This chain links TRBV9 with TRBJ1-1; D is uncertain. The CDR3 has 14 amino acids. Trimming took off 0 bases at V and 1 base at J, with 7 bases between the two ends. Germline CDR1 reads SGDLS; CDR2 reads YYNGEE. CDR3 sequence reads: CASSVGIANTEAFF. DNA for the CDR3: TGTGCCAGCAGCGTAGGGATAGCGAACACTGAAGCTTTCTTT.

The rearrangement uses TRBV2 and TRBJ1-6; D is uncertain. Germline V gene data show CDR1 as SNHLY and CDR2 as FYNNEI. The length of the CDR3 is 15 residues. Trimming took off 4 bases at V and 9 bases at J, with 16 bases between the two ends. CDR3 sequence: CASSGPAIRGSPLHF. The CDR3 DNA sequence: TGTGCCAGCAGTGGGCCGGCCATCCGGGGTTCACCCCTCCACTTT.

The chain has TRBV15 and TRBJ1-6; D is unresolved. The length of the CDR3 is 13 residues. V gave up 1 base and J gave up 7 bases, with 5 bases separating them. Germline CDR1 reads LNHNV; CDR2 reads YYDKDF (reference sequence). The CDR3: CATSRVPNSPLHF. The CDR3 nucleotides are TGTGCCACCAGCAGAGTCCCGAATTCACCCCTCCACTTT.

The V gene is TRBV11-2, the J gene TRBJ2-7; D not certain. The V gene lost 0 bases and the J gene lost 2 bases, with 5 bases spanning the gap. The germline V gene has CDR1 SGHAT and CDR2 FQNNGV. There are 13 residues in the CDR3. CDR3 nucleotides: TGTGCCAGCAGCTTAGATCCCGCCTACGAGCAGTACTTC. It is translated as CASSLDPAYEQYF.

J is TRBJ1-2 and V is TRBV6-5; TRBD1 matches 9 bases. The CDR3 length is 14 residues. Germline CDR1 and CDR2: MNHEY and SVGAGI. With 8 bases clipped from V and 5 bases from J, the junction kept 9 bases outside the gene matches. The CDR3 sequence is CASARQGGRYGYTF. DNA of the CDR3: TGTGCCAGCGCCCGACAGGGGGGAAGGTATGGCTACACCTTC.

The chain combines TRBV7-2 with TRBJ2-7; 13 bases are shared with TRBD2. CDR1 and CDR2 (germline): SGHTA, FQGNSA. Unmatched junction bases numbered 6, after V lost 5 bases and J lost 5 bases. The CDR3 runs 15 residues. As DNA, the CDR3 is TGTGCCAGCAGCGAACTAGCGGGGGGGCCCCACGAGCAGTACTTC. Translated, it gives CASSELAGGPHEQYF.

This clone was observed once. The V call is TRBV6-5, the J call TRBJ2-3; 10 bases line up with TRBD2. The ends lost 2 bases at V and 5 bases at J; junction bases unmatched: 7. CDR1 and CDR2 (germline): MNHEY, SVGAGI. This CDR3 is built from 16 residues. CDR3 amino acids: CASSYGTSGAGDTQYF. In DNA form, the CDR3 reads TGTGCCAGCAGTTACGGTACTAGCGGGGCGGGAGATACGCAGTATTTT.

The chain links TRBV4-3 to TRBJ1-2; D unresolved. The CDR3 is 18 amino acids. V gave up 0 bases and J gave up 1 base, with 18 bases separating them. Per the germline V gene, CDR1 is LGHNA and CDR2 is YSLEER. CDR3 coding DNA: TGCGCCAGCAGCCAAGAGCCTCGTTGGGCAGCCGGTAACTATGGCTACACCTTC. Encoded protein: CASSQEPRWAAGNYGYTF.